These T cell receptor beta chains were read from a single sample in a study of T cells in localized non-small cell lung cancer. The data were produced by immunoSEQ multiplex PCR, yet TCRdb's version contains in-frame clones alone and is incomplete. The data contain tens of thousands of clones, 70% to 90% of them singletons. The sample was peripheral blood, taken before any cancer treatment. Receptors originate from a man aged 40 to 70 with stage I squamous cell lung carcinoma. Both conserved end residues are part of each CDR3. D genes are given only for firm matches. Clone sizes are given selectively: once, few, many, or a class where the clone is expanded.

D,length,J,V,size,DNA,CDR3
TRBD2,15,TRBJ2-1,TRBV6-1,NA,TGTGCCAGCAGCTTACTAGCGGGAGGTACCGGCGAGCAGTTCTTC,CASSLLAGGTGEQFF
NA,15,TRBJ2-7,TRBV14,once,TGTGCCAGCAGCCAAGAAGGGACGGTCTCCTACGAGCAGTACTTC,CASSQEGTVSYEQYF
NA,15,TRBJ2-5,TRBV5-1,NA,TGCGCCAGCAGCCCCTTCGGAAGCGGGCAAGAGACCCAGTACTTC,CASSPFGSGQETQYF
TRBD1,14,TRBJ2-1,TRBV7-3,NA,TGTGCCAGCAGCTCTTGGACAGGGGAGAATGAGCAGTTCTTC,CASSSWTGENEQFF
NA,15,TRBJ2-6,TRBV7-3,NA,TGTGCCAGCAGCCCTACCGTAACTGGGGCCAACGTCCTGACTTTC,CASSPTVTGANVLTF
NA,18,TRBJ1-1,TRBV7-2,NA,TGTGCCAGCAGCAAGTATGTGCAGGGTGGGGGTGCGGGCACTGAAGCTTTCTTT,CASSKYVQGGGAGTEAFF
NA,16,TRBJ2-1,TRBV25-1,NA,TGTGCCAGCAGCCGACCGGGACAAAGCTCCTACAATGAGCAGTTCTTC,CASSRPGQSSYNEQFF
NA,15,TRBJ2-6,TRBV5-6,few,TGTGCCGCCCAGGGGGGTCCATCTGGGGCCAACGTCCTGACTTTC,CAAQGGPSGANVLTF
TRBD2,18,TRBJ2-1,TRBV4-3,NA,TGCGCCAGCAGCCAAGAGACTAGCGGGAGTAGCTCCTACAATGAGCAGTTCTTC,CASSQETSGSSSYNEQFF
NA,15,TRBJ2-1,TRBV27,NA,TGTGCCAGCAGTTTAATGTTAGCCTCCGACAATGAGCAGTTCTTC,CASSLMLASDNEQFF
NA,18,TRBJ2-1,TRBV5-1,few,TGCGCCAGCAGCTTGGGGGGCGGGAGTTTCAGGGGACACAATGAGCAGTTCTTC,CASSLGGGSFRGHNEQFF
TRBD2,18,TRBJ2-1,TRBV28,NA,TGTGCCAGCAGTTCTACTAGCGATGTCTGGAGCTCCTACAATGAGCAGTTCTTC,CASSSTSDVWSSYNEQFF
TRBD1,15,TRBJ2-7,TRBV10-1,NA,TGCGCCAGCAGCTCCTCGACAGGGGCTACGTACGAGCAGTACTTC,CASSSSTGATYEQYF
NA,16,TRBJ1-4,TRBV5-1,NA,TGCGCCAGCAGCCAACGGTCCGGTCCAGGGAATGAAAAACTGTTTTTT,CASSQRSGPGNEKLFF
NA,12,TRBJ1-2,TRBV28,NA,TGTGCCAGCAGTTTCCAGGAAACCGGCTACACCTTC,CASSFQETGYTF
NA,17,TRBJ2-2,TRBV4-3,NA,TGCGCCAGCAGCCGAGGATGGGGCGGAGGCGGCACCGGGGAGCTGTTTTTT,CASSRGWGGGGTGELFF
TRBD1,15,TRBJ2-3,TRBV10-3,NA,TGTGCCATCAGACCGGGACAGACTAGCACAGATACGCAGTATTTT,CAIRPGQTSTDTQYF
TRBD2,16,TRBJ2-1,TRBV6-5,NA,TGTGCCAGCAGTTACGGATCCGGGAGGGCCAAAGATGAGCAGTTCTTC,CASSYGSGRAKDEQFF
TRBD2,16,TRBJ2-7,TRBV11-2,NA,TGTGCCAGCAGCCCTCTAGGGCGGACTAGCGCCTACGAGCAGTACTTC,CASSPLGRTSAYEQYF
TRBD2,15,TRBJ2-3,TRBV2,NA,TGTGCCAGCAGTTATACTAGCGGGAGATTAGATACGCAGTATTTT,CASSYTSGRLDTQYF
TRBD2,17,TRBJ2-2,TRBV9,NA,TGTGCCAGCAGCGTCACTAGCGGGACCCCGGACACCGGGGAGCTGTTTTTT,CASSVTSGTPDTGELFF